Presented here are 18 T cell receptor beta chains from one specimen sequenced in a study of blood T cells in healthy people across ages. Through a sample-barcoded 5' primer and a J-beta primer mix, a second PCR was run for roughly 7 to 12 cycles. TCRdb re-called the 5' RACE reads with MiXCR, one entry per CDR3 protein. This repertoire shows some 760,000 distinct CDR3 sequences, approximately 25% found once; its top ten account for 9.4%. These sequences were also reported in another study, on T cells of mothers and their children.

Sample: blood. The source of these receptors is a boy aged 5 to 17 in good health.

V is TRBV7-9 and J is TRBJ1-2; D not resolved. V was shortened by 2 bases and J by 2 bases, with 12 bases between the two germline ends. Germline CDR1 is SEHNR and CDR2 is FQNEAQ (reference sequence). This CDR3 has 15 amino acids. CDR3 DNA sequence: TGTGCCAGCAGCTTAACCCAGCGTAAAAACTATGGCTACACCTTC. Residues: CASSLTQRKNYGYTF.

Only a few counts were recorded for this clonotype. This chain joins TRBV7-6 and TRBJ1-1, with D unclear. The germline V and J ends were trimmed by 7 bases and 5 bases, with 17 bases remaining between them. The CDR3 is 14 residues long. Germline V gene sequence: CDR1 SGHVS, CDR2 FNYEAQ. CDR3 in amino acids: CASNLTPGGTEAFF. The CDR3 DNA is TGTGCCAGCAACCTGACGCCCGGCGGGACTGAAGCTTTCTTT.

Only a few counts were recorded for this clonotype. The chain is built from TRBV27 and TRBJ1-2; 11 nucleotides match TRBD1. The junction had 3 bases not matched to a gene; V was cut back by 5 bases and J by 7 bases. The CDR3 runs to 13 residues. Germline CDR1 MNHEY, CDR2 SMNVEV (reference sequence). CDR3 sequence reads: CASSHGTGGGYTF. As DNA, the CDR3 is TGTGCCAGCAGTCACGGGACAGGGGGTGGCTACACCTTC.

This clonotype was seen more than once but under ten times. The CDR3 nucleotides read TGTGCCAGCAGCGCCGTCAAAGCCCGGGAGACCCAGTACTTC. Translated, it gives CASSAVKARETQYF. The chain recombines TRBV5-5 with TRBJ2-5; D is unclear. Looked up from germline, CDR1 is SGHKS and CDR2 is YYEKEE (reference sequence). The V end lost 4 bases, the J end lost 5 bases, and 15 bases lay between the germline ends. The CDR3 totals 14 residues.

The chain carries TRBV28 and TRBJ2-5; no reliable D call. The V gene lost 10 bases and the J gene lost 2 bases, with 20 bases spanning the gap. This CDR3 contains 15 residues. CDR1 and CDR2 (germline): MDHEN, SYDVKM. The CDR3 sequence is CATTPASSSQETQYF. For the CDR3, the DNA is TGTGCCACCACCCCGGCCTCCTCTAGTCAAGAGACCCAGTACTTC.

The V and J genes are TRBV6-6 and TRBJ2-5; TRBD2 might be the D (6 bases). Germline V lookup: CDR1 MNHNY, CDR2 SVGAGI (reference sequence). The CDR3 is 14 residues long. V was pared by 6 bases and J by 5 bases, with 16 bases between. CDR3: CASSDSGPSETQYF. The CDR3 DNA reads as TGTGCCAGCAGCGACAGCGGGCCGTCCGAGACCCAGTACTTC.

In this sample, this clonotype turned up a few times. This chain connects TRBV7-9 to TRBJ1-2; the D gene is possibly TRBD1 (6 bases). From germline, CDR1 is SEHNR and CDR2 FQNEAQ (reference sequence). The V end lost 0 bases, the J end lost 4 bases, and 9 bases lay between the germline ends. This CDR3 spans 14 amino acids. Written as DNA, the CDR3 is TGTGCCAGCAGCTTAGCGGACAGCATCTATGGCTACACCTTC. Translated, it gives CASSLADSIYGYTF. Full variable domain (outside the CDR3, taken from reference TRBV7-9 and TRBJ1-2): DTGVSQNPRHKITKRGQNVTFRCDPISEHNRLYWYRQTLGQGPEFLTYFQNEAQLEKSRLLSDRFSAERPKGSFSTLEIQRTEQGDSAMYLCASSLADSIYGYTFGSGTRLTVV.

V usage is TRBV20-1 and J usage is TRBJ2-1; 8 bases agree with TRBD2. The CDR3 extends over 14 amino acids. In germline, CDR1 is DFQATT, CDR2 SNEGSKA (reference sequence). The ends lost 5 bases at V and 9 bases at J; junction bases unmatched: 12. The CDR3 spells CSALWTSRTGEQFF. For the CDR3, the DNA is TGCAGTGCTCTTTGGACTAGCCGGACGGGTGAGCAGTTCTTC.

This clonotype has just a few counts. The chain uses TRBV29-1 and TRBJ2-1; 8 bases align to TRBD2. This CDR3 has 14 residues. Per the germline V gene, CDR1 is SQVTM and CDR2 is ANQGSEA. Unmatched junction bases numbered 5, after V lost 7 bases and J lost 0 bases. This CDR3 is CSGVTSGSYNEQFF. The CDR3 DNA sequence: TGCAGCGGCGTTACTAGCGGCTCCTACAATGAGCAGTTCTTC.

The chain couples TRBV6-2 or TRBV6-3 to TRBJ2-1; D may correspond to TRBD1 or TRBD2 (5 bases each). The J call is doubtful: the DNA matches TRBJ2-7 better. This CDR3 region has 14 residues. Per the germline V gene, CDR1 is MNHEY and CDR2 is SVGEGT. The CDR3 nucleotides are TGTGCCAGCAGTCGCTCGGGACCGCCCTACGAGCAGTACTTC. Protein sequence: CASSRSGPPYEQYF.

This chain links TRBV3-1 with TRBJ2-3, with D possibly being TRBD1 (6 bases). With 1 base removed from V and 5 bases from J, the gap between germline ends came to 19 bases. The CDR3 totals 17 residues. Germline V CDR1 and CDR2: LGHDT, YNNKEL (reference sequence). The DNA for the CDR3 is TGTGCCAGCAGCCAAGTCAGGGGTGAGGGGCGCATAGATACGCAGTATTTT. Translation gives CASSQVRGEGRIDTQYF.

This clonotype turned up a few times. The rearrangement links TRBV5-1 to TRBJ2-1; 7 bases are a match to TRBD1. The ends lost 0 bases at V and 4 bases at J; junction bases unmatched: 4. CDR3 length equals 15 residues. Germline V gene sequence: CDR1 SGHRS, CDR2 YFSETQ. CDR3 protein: CASSLEGQQYNEQFF. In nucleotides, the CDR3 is TGCGCCAGCAGCTTGGAGGGACAGCAGTACAATGAGCAGTTCTTC. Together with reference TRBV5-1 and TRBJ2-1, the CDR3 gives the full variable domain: KAGVTQTPRYLIKTRGQQVTLSCSPISGHRSVSWYQQTPGQGLQFLFEYFSETQRNKGNFPGRFSGRQFSNSRSEMNVSTLELGDSALYLCASSLEGQQYNEQFFGPGTRLTVL.

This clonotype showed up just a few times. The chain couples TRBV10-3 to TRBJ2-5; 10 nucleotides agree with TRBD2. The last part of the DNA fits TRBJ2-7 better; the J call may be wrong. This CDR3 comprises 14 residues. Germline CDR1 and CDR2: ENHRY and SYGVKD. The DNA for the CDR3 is TGTGCCATCAGTCTAGCGGGAGAGAGCGACGAGCAGTACTTC. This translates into CAISLAGESDEQYF.

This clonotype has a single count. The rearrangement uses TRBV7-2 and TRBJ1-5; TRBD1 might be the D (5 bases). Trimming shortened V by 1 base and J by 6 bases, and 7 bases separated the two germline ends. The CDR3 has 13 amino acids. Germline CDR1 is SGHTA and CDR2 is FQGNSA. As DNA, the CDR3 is TGTGCCAGCAGCTTAGAGGGGATTCAGCCCCAGCATTTT. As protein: CASSLEGIQPQHF.

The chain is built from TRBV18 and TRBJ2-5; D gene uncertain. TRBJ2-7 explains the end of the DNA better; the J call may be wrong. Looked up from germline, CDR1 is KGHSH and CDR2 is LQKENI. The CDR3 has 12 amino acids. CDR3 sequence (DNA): TGTGCCAGCTCACCGGCAGTCCCCGAGCAGTACTTC. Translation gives CASSPAVPEQYF.

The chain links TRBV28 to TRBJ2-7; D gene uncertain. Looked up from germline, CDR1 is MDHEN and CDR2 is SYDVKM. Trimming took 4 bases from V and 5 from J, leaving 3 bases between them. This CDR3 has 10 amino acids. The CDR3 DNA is TGTGCCAGCAGTTACCACGAGCAGTACTTC. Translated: CASSYHEQYF.

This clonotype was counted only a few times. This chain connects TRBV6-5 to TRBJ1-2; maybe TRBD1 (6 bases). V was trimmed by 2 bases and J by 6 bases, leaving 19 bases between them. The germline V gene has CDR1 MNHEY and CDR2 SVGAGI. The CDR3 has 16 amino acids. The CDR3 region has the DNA TGTGCCAGCAGTTACCTGACAGGAGGGAGTAGTAATGGCTACACCTTC. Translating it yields CASSYLTGGSSNGYTF.

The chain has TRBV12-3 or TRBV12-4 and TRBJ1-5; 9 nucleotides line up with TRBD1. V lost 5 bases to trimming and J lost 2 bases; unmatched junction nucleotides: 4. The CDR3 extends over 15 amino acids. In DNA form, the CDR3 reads TGTGCCAGCAGTACAAGGGACAGGGGCAATCAGCCCCAGCATTTT. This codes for CASSTRDRGNQPQHF.